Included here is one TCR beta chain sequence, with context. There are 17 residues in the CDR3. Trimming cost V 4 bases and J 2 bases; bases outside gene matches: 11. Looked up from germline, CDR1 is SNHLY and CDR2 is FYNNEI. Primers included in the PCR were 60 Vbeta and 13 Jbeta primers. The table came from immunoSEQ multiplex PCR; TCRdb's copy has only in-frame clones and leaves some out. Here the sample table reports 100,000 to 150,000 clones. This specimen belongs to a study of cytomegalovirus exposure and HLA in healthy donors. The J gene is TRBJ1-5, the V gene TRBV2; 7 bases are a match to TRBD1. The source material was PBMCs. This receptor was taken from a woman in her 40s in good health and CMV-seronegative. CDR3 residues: CASSVRQGTKGNQPQHF. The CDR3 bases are TGTGCCAGCAGTGTACGACAGGGAACGAAGGGCAATCAGCCCCAGCATTTT.